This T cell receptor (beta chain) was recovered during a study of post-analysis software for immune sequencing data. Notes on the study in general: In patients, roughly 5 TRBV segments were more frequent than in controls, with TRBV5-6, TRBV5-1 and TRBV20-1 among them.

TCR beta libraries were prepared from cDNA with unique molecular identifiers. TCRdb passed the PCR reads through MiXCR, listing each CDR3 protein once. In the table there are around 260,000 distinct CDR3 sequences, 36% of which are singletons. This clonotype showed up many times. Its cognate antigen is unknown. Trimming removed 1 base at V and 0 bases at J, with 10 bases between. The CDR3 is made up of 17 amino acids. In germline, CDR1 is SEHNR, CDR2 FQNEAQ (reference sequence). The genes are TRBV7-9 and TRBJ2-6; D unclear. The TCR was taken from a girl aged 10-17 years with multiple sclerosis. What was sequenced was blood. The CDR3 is CASSLESGFSGANVLTF. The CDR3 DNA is TGTGCCAGCAGCTTAGAATCCGGGTTCTCTGGGGCCAACGTCCTGACTTTC.